These 31 T cell receptor beta chains came from one sample sequenced in a study of PD-L1 blockade in urothelial cancer (dated by TCRdb to about 2017). Libraries were constructed by the immunoSEQ multiplex PCR assay. TCRdb provides this immuneACCESS table in a form limited to in-frame rearrangements. Some clones are lacking; in checked studies, under half of them reflect an unresolved V gene, and why the rest are absent is not known. This sample comprises 72,000 or so clones, roughly 86% of them detected only once. More than 13% of the sample is in the top ten clones. The sample's time point label, decoded: pretreatment peripheral blood. The sequenced sample was PBMCs, obtained around atezolizumab (anti-PD-L1) treatment. These TCRs come from a man aged 55 to 70 with urothelial cancer.

The V gene is TRBV28, the J gene TRBJ1-2; tentatively, D is TRBD1 (5 bases). The CDR3 has 15 amino acids. Germline assignment: CDR1 MDHEN and CDR2 SYDVKM. V was cut by 7 bases and J by 4 bases, with 19 bases left in between. The chain's CDR3 is CASTLGQSSGYGYTF. The CDR3, as DNA: TGTGCCAGCACTCTGGGGCAGTCCTCGGGCTATGGCTACACCTTC.

This clone has only a few counts. The chain recombines TRBV6-4 with TRBJ1-2; tentatively, D is TRBD1 (6 bases). This CDR3 is 15 amino acids long. Per germline, CDR1 MRHNA and CDR2 SNTAGT. Between the trimmed V and J ends, which lost 6 bases and 1 base, there was a span of 15 bases. The CDR3 DNA reads TGTGCCAGCAGCGCTGAGACAGGAGATAACTATGGCTACACCTTC. It codes for CASSAETGDNYGYTF.

The table lists this clone with a count of one. The chain couples TRBV9 to TRBJ2-1; unclear D gene. The V gene's germline CDR1 is SGDLS and CDR2 YYNGEE. The CDR3 runs 15 residues. The germline V and J ends were trimmed by 1 base and 5 bases, with 13 bases remaining between them. The CDR3 bases are TGTGCCAGCAGCGTATCCGGTAGCCGAAACAATGAGCAGTTCTTC. Residues: CASSVSGSRNNEQFF.

This chain uses TRBV4-1 with TRBJ2-1; 8 bases are shared with TRBD2. V lost 1 base and J lost 4; bases outside the gene matches: 9. The CDR3 runs to 17 residues. The V gene's germline CDR1 is MGHRA and CDR2 YSYEKL. Written as DNA, the CDR3 is TGCGCCAGCAGCCAAGCTTTAGCGGGGCGAAATTACAATGAGCAGTTCTTC. Its translation is CASSQALAGRNYNEQFF.

V usage is TRBV7-9 and J usage is TRBJ2-1, with 11 bases identical to TRBD1. Unmatched junction bases numbered 2, after V lost 3 bases and J lost 4 bases. Germline V gives CDR1 SEHNR, CDR2 FQNEAQ (reference sequence). The CDR3 runs to 15 residues. The CDR3 region has the DNA TGTGCCAGCAGCTTCGGGACAGGGGGATACAATGAGCAGTTCTTC. Protein: CASSFGTGGYNEQFF.

This clone has only one observation. V is TRBV4-1 and J is TRBJ1-1; D is unresolved. Germline V lookup: CDR1 MGHRA, CDR2 YSYEKL. The CDR3 has 15 residues. V was cut by 0 bases and J by 0 bases, with 8 bases left in between. The CDR3 DNA reads as TGCGCCAGCAGCCAAGATGCGATGGTGAACACTGAAGCTTTCTTT. It is translated as CASSQDAMVNTEAFF.

On this clone itself: At one end, the junction sequence differs from germline, possibly due to a read error. This chain connects TRBV9 to TRBJ2-1; tentative D call: TRBD2 (6 bases). CDR3 length: 16 residues. CDR1 is SGDLS, CDR2 YYNGEE, per germline. The CDR3 DNA is TGTGCCGGCAGCGTATCGACCGGGGGAAGTTACAATGAGCAGTTCTTC. Its translation: CAGSVSTGGSYNEQFF.

The V gene is TRBV9, the J gene TRBJ2-3, with 7 bases matching TRBD1. The CDR3 contains 18 residues. V shed 4 bases and J 0 bases; nucleotides not matched to a gene: 14. CDR1 SGDLS and CDR2 YYNGEE come from the germline V gene. CDR3 loop: CASSRGTAPILSTDTQYF. The DNA for the CDR3 is TGTGCCAGCAGCCGAGGGACAGCCCCCATACTTAGCACAGATACGCAGTATTTT.

This clone was counted only a few times. The chain links TRBV4-3 to TRBJ2-5; 9 nucleotides agree with TRBD2. From germline, CDR1 is LGHNA and CDR2 YSLEER. The V segment lost 3 bases and the J segment 7 bases; nucleotides outside the gene matches: 6. The CDR3 loop spans 14 amino acids. As DNA, the CDR3 is TGCGCCAGCAGCCAGGGGCGGGGGGGCCGGACCCAGTACTTC. Translation gives CASSQGRGGRTQYF.

V and J are TRBV11-3 and TRBJ2-7; D possibly corresponds to TRBD2 (5 bases). The V end was cut by 5 bases, the J end by 7 bases, with 15 bases between. The CDR3 runs to 13 residues. Looked up from germline, CDR1 is SGHNT and CDR2 is YENEEA. As DNA, the CDR3 is TGTGCCAGCAGCCCCCATCCGACGGGGGAGCAGTACTTC. This encodes CASSPHPTGEQYF.

The chain uses TRBV30 and TRBJ2-2; the D is unclear. Trimming stripped 3 bases from V and 1 base from J, with 6 bases between. CDR3 length: 13 amino acids. Germline V gene lookup returns CDR1 GTSNPN and CDR2 SVGIG (reference sequence). CDR3 bases: TGTGCCTGGAGCAGACAGAACACCGGGGAGCTGTTTTTT. Translating gives CAWSRQNTGELFF.

The rearrangement joins TRBV7-9 to TRBJ1-5; 9 bases agree with TRBD1. CDR1 is SEHNR and CDR2 is FQNEAQ in the germline V gene (reference sequence). The junction had 12 bases not matched to a gene; V was cut back by 5 bases and J by 4 bases. The CDR3 covers 17 residues. CDR3 region: CASSVAGTGYSNQPQHF. The CDR3 region has the DNA TGTGCCAGCAGCGTCGCCGGGACAGGGTATTCAAATCAGCCCCAGCATTTT.

Notes on this clone: The junction does not match germline at one end; this may be a read error. This chain uses TRBV5-6 with TRBJ2-2, with 7 bases that match TRBD1. CDR1 is SGHDT, CDR2 YYEEEE, per germline. The CDR3 totals 15 residues. The CDR3 nucleotides are TGTGCCAGCAGCCCGGGACAGTCGAATACCGGGGAGCTGTTTTTT. Translation: CASSPGQSNTGELFF.

The CDR3 DNA reads TGTGCCAGCAGCCGGGGGGCCTGGGATAAGTTCTTC. Its translation: CASSRGAWDKFF. The V gene is TRBV11-2, the J gene TRBJ2-1, with D maybe TRBD2 (7 bases). The V and J ends lost 5 bases and 14 bases respectively, with 16 bases between them. This CDR3 is 12 amino acids long. The germline V gene has CDR1 SGHAT and CDR2 FQNNGV.

The V gene is TRBV5-1, the J gene TRBJ2-2; 10 bases line up with TRBD1. V lost 2 bases to trimming and J lost 6 bases; unmatched junction nucleotides: 7. Germline V gene data show CDR1 as SGHRS and CDR2 as YFSETQ. The CDR3 is made up of 16 amino acids. CDR3 region: CASSLGGQGNSGELFF. CDR3 DNA: TGCGCCAGCAGCTTAGGGGGACAGGGGAATTCCGGGGAGCTGTTTTTT.

The J gene is TRBJ1-2, the V gene TRBV7-9; D not certain. This CDR3 region has 14 residues. Trimming took off 1 base at V and 4 bases at J, with 10 bases between the two ends. Germline values: CDR1 SEHNR, CDR2 FQNEAQ (reference sequence). The CDR3 region has the DNA TGTGCCAGCAGCTTAGGCGCGGATCGCTATGGCTACACCTTC. It yields the protein CASSLGADRYGYTF.

DNA of the CDR3: TGTGCCAGCAGCTTAGCAACGCTCCAGAACTATGGCTACACCTTC. Encoded protein: CASSLATLQNYGYTF. The V call is TRBV7-2, the J call TRBJ1-2; D gene unclear. V gave up 0 bases and J gave up 2 bases, with 10 bases separating them. The germline V gene encodes CDR1 SGHTA and CDR2 FQGNSA. This CDR3 is built from 15 residues.

The chain uses TRBV7-2 and TRBJ1-5, with TRBD1 matching 9 bases. J gave up 8 bases and V 7 bases, and 9 bases lay outside the gene matches. The CDR3 has 14 residues. Germline CDR1 SGHTA, CDR2 FQGNSA. This chain's CDR3 is CASTPGQGLKPQHF. DNA of the CDR3: TGTGCCAGCACCCCGGGACAGGGCTTGAAGCCCCAGCATTTT. Based on the CDR3 plus reference TRBV7-2 and TRBJ1-5, the full variable domain is GAGVSQSPSNKVTEKGKDVELRCDPISGHTALYWYRQSLGQGLEFLIYFQGNSAPDKSGLPSDRFSAERTGGSVSTLTIQRTQQEDSAVYLCASTPGQGLKPQHFGDGTRLSIL.

In regard to this clone: The identical CDR3 is also encoded by other nucleotide sequences in the sample. The chain combines TRBV9 with TRBJ2-5; 12 bases match TRBD2. The germline V gene encodes CDR1 SGDLS and CDR2 YYNGEE. The CDR3 sequence is 16 residues long. Trimming took 3 bases from V and 5 from J; bases not matched to a gene: 8. The chain's CDR3 is CASSELAGGDGETQYF. The CDR3 DNA sequence: TGTGCCAGCAGCGAACTAGCGGGGGGCGATGGGGAGACCCAGTACTTC.

The chain joins TRBV9 to TRBJ2-7; 7 positions agree with TRBD1. The CDR3 extends over 15 amino acids. CDR1 SGDLS and CDR2 YYNGEE come from the germline V gene. Trimming removed 0 bases from V and 0 bases from J; junction bases left unmatched: 3. CDR3: CASSVEGQSSYEQYF. DNA for the CDR3: TGTGCCAGCAGCGTAGAGGGACAGTCCTCCTACGAGCAGTACTTC.

The chain employs TRBV5-4 and TRBJ2-5, with TRBD2 identical over 12 bases. The CDR3 runs 19 residues. Germline assignment: CDR1 SGHNT and CDR2 YYREEE (reference sequence). With V trimmed by 2 bases and J by 1 base, 12 bases remained unmatched. For the CDR3, the DNA is TGTGCCAGCAGCTTATCTATGCTAGCGGGGGGGCCATCCCAAGAGACCCAGTACTTC. As protein: CASSLSMLAGGPSQETQYF. Drawing the rest from reference TRBV5-4 and TRBJ2-5, the complete variable domain is ETGVTQSPTHLIKTRGQQVTLRCSSQSGHNTVSWYQQALGQGPQFIFQYYREEENGRGNFPPRFSGLQFPNYSSELNVNALELDDSALYLCASSLSMLAGGPSQETQYFGPGTRLLVL.

The rearrangement uses TRBV18 and TRBJ1-1; TRBD1 is a possible D gene (6 bases). V was clipped by 4 bases and J by 6 bases, with 18 bases between them. From germline, CDR1 is KGHSH and CDR2 LQKENI. CDR3 length equals 15 residues. The CDR3 loop reads CASSLNPGHRAEAFF. The CDR3 coding sequence is TGTGCCAGCTCACTCAACCCGGGACATCGCGCTGAAGCTTTCTTT.

This chain connects TRBV28 to TRBJ1-2, with unresolved D. Germline loops: CDR1 MDHEN, CDR2 SYDVKM. This CDR3 region has 11 residues. Trimming cost V 3 bases and J 8 bases, with 7 bases left between them. The CDR3 nucleotides read TGTGCCAGCAGTTTTACGGGAGGCTACACCTTC. Translation gives CASSFTGGYTF.

This sequence joins TRBV9 and TRBJ1-4, with TRBD1 matching over 10 bases. Trimming took 2 bases from V and 4 from J; bases not matched to a gene: 5. CDR3 length: 16 amino acids. Germline-derived CDR1 and CDR2 are SGDLS and YYNGEE. Here the CDR3 DNA reads TGTGCCAGCAGCGTGGGGGACAGGGGCCATAATGAAAAACTGTTTTTT. Its protein product is CASSVGDRGHNEKLFF.

The chain links TRBV7-3 to TRBJ2-5; TRBD1 matches 7 bases. The germline V gene encodes CDR1 SGHTA and CDR2 FQGTGA. This CDR3 has 15 amino acids. The V segment lost 5 bases and the J segment 0 bases; nucleotides outside the gene matches: 6. The CDR3 DNA reads as TGTGCCAGCAGCATACAGGGGCTGGACCAAGAGACCCAGTACTTC. Its translation is CASSIQGLDQETQYF.

The chain uses TRBV15 and TRBJ2-7; D might be TRBD2 (6 bases). The CDR3 is 11 amino acids. Trimming removed 11 bases from V and 7 bases from J, with 15 bases in between. Germline-derived CDR1 and CDR2 are LNHNV and YYDKDF (reference sequence). The chain's CDR3 is CAAGGRGEQYF. The CDR3 DNA sequence: TGTGCCGCCGGGGGAAGGGGAGAGCAGTACTTC.

This chain links TRBV6-1 with TRBJ2-1; D possibly corresponds to TRBD1 (6 bases). In germline, CDR1 is MNHNS, CDR2 SASEGT. V was clipped by 6 bases and J by 0 bases, with 12 bases between them. This CDR3 is 15 amino acids long. The CDR3 nucleotides read TGTGCCAGCAGCGGACAGCCTCACTCCTACAATGAGCAGTTCTTC. It encodes CASSGQPHSYNEQFF.

This clone was observed once. The CDR3 nucleotides are TGCGCCAGCAGCCCACTCTATAGGGGCAGGCGGGGTAACACCATATATTTT. Its protein is CASSPLYRGRRGNTIYF. The chain uses TRBV4-1 and TRBJ1-3, with a weak D call TRBD1 (5 bases). Between the trimmed V and J ends, which lost 4 bases and 7 bases, there was a span of 23 bases. CDR3 length: 17 residues. Per the germline V gene, CDR1 is MGHRA and CDR2 is YSYEKL.

V usage is TRBV19 and J usage is TRBJ2-5; 8 bases agree with TRBD2. CDR1 LNHDA and CDR2 SQIVND come from the germline V gene (reference sequence). Losses at the gene ends were 7 bases for V and 5 bases for J; bases not matched to a gene: 9. The CDR3 loop spans 14 amino acids. Here the CDR3 DNA reads TGTGCCAGTAAGGGCGGGGGGTACGAGGAGACCCAGTACTTC. It codes for CASKGGGYEETQYF.

V usage is TRBV25-1 and J usage is TRBJ2-3; possibly TRBD1 for D (6 bases). V was shortened by 5 bases and J by 1 base, with 10 bases between the two germline ends. CDR1 and CDR2 from the germline V gene are MGHDK and SYGVNS. The CDR3 consists of 14 residues. The CDR3 DNA reads TGTGCCAGCAGTCCACAGGGAGGCACAGATACGCAGTATTTT. Its protein product is CASSPQGGTDTQYF. The complete variable domain, with remaining parts taken from reference TRBV25-1 and TRBJ2-3, reads EADIYQTPRYLVIGTGKKITLECSQTMGHDKMYWYQQDPGMELHLIHYSYGVNSTEKGDLSSESTVSRIRTEHFPLTLESARPSHTSQYLCASSPQGGTDTQYFGPGTRLTVL.

The CDR3 loop is CASSLAGASGYTF. The CDR3 nucleotides read TGCGCCAGCAGCTTGGCAGGGGCTTCTGGCTACACCTTC. The chain combines TRBV5-1 with TRBJ1-2, with D tentatively TRBD1 (6 bases). V shed 0 bases and J shed 7 bases, with 10 bases lying between them. CDR1 and CDR2 (germline): SGHRS, YFSETQ. This CDR3 is 13 amino acids long. The entire variable domain, with the rest obtained from reference TRBV5-1 and TRBJ1-2, is as follows: KAGVTQTPRYLIKTRGQQVTLSCSPISGHRSVSWYQQTPGQGLQFLFEYFSETQRNKGNFPGRFSGRQFSNSRSEMNVSTLELGDSALYLCASSLAGASGYTFGSGTRLTVV.